This TCR beta chain was recorded in a study of technical replicates of blood from a handful of donors. Measured with immunoSEQ multiplex PCR; TCRdb has only the in-frame clones, and not every one. The sample consists of about 66,000 clones, around 87% of them appearing once. The CDR3 sequence is 19 residues long. This receptor was taken from a human donor in good health. Some clones in this sample may be carry-over from other donors' samples. The sequencing input was PBMCs. This rearrangement joins TRBV21-1 to TRBJ2-3; the D segment call TRBD2 is taken from the table without a DNA check. TRBV21-1 is a listed pseudogene. The CDR3 protein is CASTTPKRAGGPKTDTQYF. DNA of the CDR3: TGTGCCAGCACCACGCCGAAAAGAGCGGGGGGGCCTAAAACAGATACGCAGTATTTT.